This TCR beta chain was sequenced in a study of T cell responses to AZD1222 COVID-19 vaccine. Study findings and constraints: Close to half of spike-specific TCRs reportedly recognize unmutated variant regions. The donors showed a predominance of white British ancestry and of females, with possible underestimation of clonal diversity.

Germline V CDR1 and CDR2: GTSNPN, SVGIG (reference sequence). Losses at the gene ends were 0 bases for V and 1 base for J; bases not matched to a gene: 4. The CDR3 has 15 amino acids. Profiled with immunoSEQ multiplex PCR; TCRdb holds only in-frame clones, not every one. The data show approximately 140,000 clones, 90% seen once. About this clone itself: What it recognizes is unknown.

Combined were second doses at about 4 or about 12 weeks. The sample was peripheral blood, taken 28 days after the second AZD1222 dose. This receptor was identified in an adult who received the AZD1222 COVID-19 vaccine. The chain is built from TRBV30 and TRBJ2-3, with 7 bases fitting TRBD1. CDR3 nucleotides: TGTGCCTGGAGTGTACCTGGACAGGGCACAGATACGCAGTATTTT. Translation: CAWSVPGQGTDTQYF.